This passage covers 20 T cell receptor beta chains from one sample sequenced in a study of CD8 T cells in Susac syndrome. After extraction with the RNeasy kit, about 0.45 to 1 ug of the RNA was reverse transcribed using random hexamers. MiXCR, applied by TCRdb to the immunoSEQ multiplex PCR reads, yields one record per CDR3 protein. The sample includes 100,000 to 150,000 distinct CDR3 sequences, around 94% of them seen just once. Sequencing was done on a sample of CD8+ T cells from PBMCs. These receptors came from a human donor with Susac syndrome.

This chain uses TRBV9 with TRBJ1-6; D possibly corresponds to TRBD1 (6 bases). There are 14 residues in the CDR3. Germline lookup yields CDR1 SGDLS and CDR2 YYNGEE. Deletions cut 3 bases from V and 10 bases from J, with 14 bases between. The CDR3 DNA follows: TGTGCCAGCAGCGCGACAGGTTCGGGGTCACCCCTCCACTTT. This encodes CASSATGSGSPLHF.

The chain joins TRBV6-5 to TRBJ2-5, with D possibly TRBD1 on 6 matching bases. The V end lost 10 bases, the J end lost 4 bases, and 10 bases lay between the germline ends. The V gene's germline CDR1 is MNHEY and CDR2 SVGAGI. The length of the CDR3 is 11 residues. CDR3 sequence: CAIKGGETQYF. The DNA of the CDR3 is TGTGCCATCAAAGGGGGAGAGACCCAGTACTTC.

This clonotype was seen just once. This sequence joins TRBV6-5 and TRBJ1-5, with 7 bases matching TRBD1. CDR3 length: 17 residues. Germline lookup yields CDR1 MNHEY and CDR2 SVGAGI. J gave up 2 bases and V 2 bases, and 9 bases lay outside the gene matches. The CDR3 DNA reads TGTGCCAGCAGTTACCCGGGACAGCAAAGTGGCAATCAGCCCCAGCATTTT. It codes for CASSYPGQQSGNQPQHF.

This clonotype has just a few counts. The chain employs TRBV28 and TRBJ2-7; 9 bases are shared with TRBD1. V shed 7 bases and J 7 bases; nucleotides not matched to a gene: 11. This CDR3 has 14 amino acids. Germline CDR1 reads MDHEN; CDR2 reads SYDVKM. Here the CDR3 DNA reads TGTGCCAGCAAGGGACAGGGATCCCCTTTGGAGCAGTACTTC. This encodes CASKGQGSPLEQYF.

J is TRBJ1-1 and V is TRBV4-1; D is unresolved. The CDR3 covers 14 residues. CDR1 is MGHRA and CDR2 is YSYEKL in the germline V gene. V was pared by 0 bases and J by 10 bases, with 15 bases between. The CDR3 sequence is CASSQDTALNGAFF. The CDR3, as DNA: TGCGCCAGCAGCCAAGATACAGCCCTAAACGGAGCTTTCTTT.

J is TRBJ2-7 and V is TRBV2, with 9 bases aligning to TRBD1. The V gene end was trimmed by 1 base and the J gene end by 0 bases; junction bases not matched to a gene: 1. Germline V gene data show CDR1 as SNHLY and CDR2 as FYNNEI. This CDR3 region has 15 residues. The CDR3 nucleotides read TGTGCCAGCAGTGAAGGGACAGGGGACTCCTACGAGCAGTACTTC. The encoded protein is CASSEGTGDSYEQYF.

This chain uses TRBV3-1 with TRBJ2-7; tentatively, D is TRBD2 (5 bases). There are 16 residues in the CDR3. From germline, CDR1 is LGHDT and CDR2 YNNKEL (reference sequence). V was shortened by 0 bases and J by 3 bases, with 15 bases between the two germline ends. The CDR3 region is CASSQDERVPNYEQYF. CDR3 coding DNA: TGTGCCAGCAGCCAAGACGAGAGGGTCCCGAACTACGAGCAGTACTTC.

The count of this clonotype is one. The gene calls are TRBV5-6 and TRBJ2-1, with 8 bases lining up with TRBD1. The CDR3 extends over 14 amino acids. Trimming took 1 base from V and 6 from J; bases not matched to a gene: 3. Germline-derived CDR1 and CDR2 are SGHDT and YYEEEE. The DNA for the CDR3 is TGTGCCAGCAGCTTGTGGACAGGGATCAATGAGCAGTTCTTC. It yields the protein CASSLWTGINEQFF.

The genes are TRBV20-1 and TRBJ1-1; D may be TRBD1 (5 bases). The germline V and J ends were trimmed by 4 bases and 3 bases, with 12 bases remaining between them. The CDR3 spans 13 residues. Germline CDR1 is DFQATT and CDR2 is SNEGSKA (reference sequence). CDR3 sequence reads: CSAIPTGHTEAFF. In nucleotides, the CDR3 is TGCAGTGCTATCCCGACGGGGCACACTGAAGCTTTCTTT.

V usage is TRBV7-9 and J usage is TRBJ1-1; 7 positions match TRBD1. CDR1 and CDR2 (germline): SEHNR, FQNEAQ (reference sequence). The trim removed 5 bases at V and 6 bases at J, leaving 6 bases unmatched. The CDR3 consists of 13 residues. CDR3 protein: CASSPTGAPEAFF. As DNA, the CDR3 is TGTGCCAGCAGCCCTACAGGGGCCCCTGAAGCTTTCTTT.

The chain recombines TRBV7-9 with TRBJ1-2; D remains ambiguous. CDR1 is SEHNR and CDR2 is FQNEAQ in the germline V gene (reference sequence). CDR3 length: 12 residues. The germline V and J ends were trimmed by 4 bases and 7 bases, with 10 bases remaining between them. The DNA for the CDR3 is TGTGCCAGCAGCTACTCTCAGGCTGGCTACACCTTC. Its protein product is CASSYSQAGYTF.

The gene calls are TRBV4-2 and TRBJ2-7; possibly TRBD2 for D (5 bases). V dropped 4 bases and J dropped 2 bases, with 15 bases sitting between them. Germline values: CDR1 LGHNA, CDR2 YNFKEQ. The CDR3 contains 15 residues. The CDR3 region has the DNA TGTGCCAGCAGCCCCACCGAGAGGGAAACCTACGAGCAGTACTTC. Its protein product is CASSPTERETYEQYF.

The J gene is TRBJ1-5, the V gene TRBV11-2; weak D call: TRBD1 (5 bases). This CDR3 region has 15 residues. Looked up from germline, CDR1 is SGHAT and CDR2 is FQNNGV. V was shortened by 5 bases and J by 7 bases, with 18 bases between the two germline ends. The CDR3 loop is CASSPLGGRDQPQHF. Written as DNA, the CDR3 is TGTGCCAGCAGCCCATTGGGGGGTCGTGACCAGCCCCAGCATTTT. Full variable domain (outside the CDR3, taken from reference TRBV11-2 and TRBJ1-5): EAGVAQSPRYKIIEKRQSVAFWCNPISGHATLYWYQQILGQGPKLLIQFQNNGVVDDSQLPKDRFSAERLKGVDSTLKIQPAKLEDSAVYLCASSPLGGRDQPQHFGDGTRLSIL.

This clonotype came up once. The chain employs TRBV30 and TRBJ2-7; D gene unclear. This CDR3 has 11 amino acids. Germline assignment: CDR1 GTSNPN and CDR2 SVGIG (reference sequence). V lost 3 bases, J lost 4 bases, and 7 bases lay in between. The CDR3: CAWSEFYEQYF. The CDR3 DNA sequence: TGTGCCTGGAGCGAGTTTTACGAGCAGTACTTC.

The rearrangement links TRBV12-3 or TRBV12-4 to TRBJ2-1; 11 positions agree with TRBD2. The CDR3 loop spans 16 amino acids. V shed 6 bases and J 6 bases; nucleotides not matched to a gene: 10. Here the CDR3 DNA reads TGTGCCAGCAGACTTCCAACCGGGACTAGCGGCAATGAGCAGTTCTTC. Translation: CASRLPTGTSGNEQFF.

This chain uses TRBV20-1 with TRBJ2-7, with 9 bases fitting TRBD2. The junction had 13 bases not matched to a gene; V was cut back by 6 bases and J by 7 bases. The CDR3 is made up of 14 amino acids. Germline V gene data show CDR1 as DFQATT and CDR2 as SNEGSKA (reference sequence). CDR3 sequence (DNA): TGCAGTGCGCGCGGTGGCGGGAGGGCCGGGGAGCAGTACTTC. It specifies CSARGGGRAGEQYF.

V is TRBV6-5 and J is TRBJ1-4; D gene unclear. The V and J ends lost 6 bases and 8 bases respectively, with 13 bases between them. Germline V gene lookup returns CDR1 MNHEY and CDR2 SVGAGI. The CDR3 sequence is 13 residues long. CDR3 sequence: CASRPGIDEKLFF. CDR3 sequence (DNA): TGTGCCAGCAGACCGGGGATTGACGAAAAACTGTTTTTT.

The chain links TRBV5-1 to TRBJ1-4; D is unclear. V shed 4 bases and J shed 8 bases, with 15 bases lying between them. There are 14 residues in the CDR3. The V gene's germline CDR1 is SGHRS and CDR2 YFSETQ. CDR3 region: CASSIDTLGEKLFF. The DNA for the CDR3 is TGCGCCAGCAGCATAGACACTCTCGGAGAAAAACTGTTTTTT.

This clonotype was detected only once. The chain links TRBV20-1 to TRBJ2-5; 14 nucleotides match TRBD2. J lost 9 bases, V lost 2 bases, and 11 bases had no gene match. The CDR3 runs 16 residues. Germline V CDR1 and CDR2: DFQATT, SNEGSKA (reference sequence). Here the CDR3 DNA reads TGCAGTGCTAGACTGGGACTAGCGGGGGTCATGTTGGCCCAGTACTTC. Protein product: CSARLGLAGVMLAQYF.

The chain recombines TRBV29-1 with TRBJ2-7; the D call may be TRBD1 or TRBD2 (5 bases each). Germline CDR1 is SQVTM and CDR2 is ANQGSEA. The CDR3 extends over 11 amino acids. V was trimmed by 6 bases and J by 3 bases, leaving 9 bases between them. The CDR3: CSVGDDYEQYF. CDR3 coding DNA: TGCAGCGTAGGGGACGACTACGAGCAGTACTTC.